The 31 T cell receptor beta chains below all came from one sample that was sequenced in a study of Graves' ophthalmopathy and Graves' hyperthyroidism. CDR3 regions of TCR beta were amplified from RNA transcripts. First-round RT-PCR with HTBI primers preceded a second-round multiplex PCR. TCRdb re-called the multiplex PCR reads with MiXCR, one entry per CDR3 protein. The data show about 220,000 distinct CDR3 sequences, roughly 21% seen once. The sequencing sample was made of peripheral blood. The receptors come from a woman aged 45-65 years with Graves' ophthalmopathy.

This clonotype was observed many times. V is TRBV28 and J is TRBJ1-1; 7 bases map to TRBD1. This CDR3 is 14 amino acids long. V lost 6 bases to trimming and J lost 1 base; unmatched junction nucleotides: 5. Germline lookup yields CDR1 MDHEN and CDR2 SYDVKM. CDR3 nucleotide sequence: TGTGCCAGCAGCCCGACAGGGAAGAACACTGAAGCTTTCTTT. This translates into CASSPTGKNTEAFF.

A word on this clonotype: At one end the junction does not follow the germline gene, possibly because of a read error. V gene TRBV7-8 combines with J gene TRBJ2-2; 11 nucleotides agree with TRBD2. Germline CDR1 reads SGHVS; CDR2 reads FQNEAQ. The CDR3 consists of 16 residues. The DNA for the CDR3 is TGTGCCATCAGCTTAACTAGCGGGAGTTACACCGGGGAGCTGTTTTTT. Translated: CAISLTSGSYTGELFF.

In this sample, this clonotype turned up many times. The chain uses TRBV11-2 and TRBJ1-1; tentatively, D is TRBD1 (5 bases). V lost 5 bases and J 1 base, leaving 17 bases between the germline ends. Germline V gene lookup returns CDR1 SGHAT and CDR2 FQNNGV. This CDR3 contains 16 residues. In DNA, the CDR3 is TGTGCCAGCAGCGTAACCCGGGACGGATGGAACACTGAAGCTTTCTTT. Protein: CASSVTRDGWNTEAFF.

This clonotype was observed many times. V and J are TRBV6-1 and TRBJ1-1; 7 bases are a match to TRBD1. This CDR3 is built from 13 residues. Trimming took 5 bases from V and 2 from J; bases not matched to a gene: 2. Germline CDR1 MNHNS, CDR2 SASEGT. CDR3 nucleotides: TGTGCCAGCAGTCGGGACAGCAACACTGAAGCTTTCTTT. Its protein is CASSRDSNTEAFF.

As regards this clonotype: It may be a read error: a sequence one base away is much more abundant. The rearrangement joins TRBV24-1 to TRBJ2-7, with D possibly TRBD2 on 5 matching bases. The CDR3 loop spans 13 amino acids. Germline V gene sequence: CDR1 KGHDR, CDR2 SFDVKD. Trimming removed 5 bases from V and 7 bases from J, with 14 bases in between. CDR3 region: CATSGFGEREQYF. CDR3 nucleotides: TGTGCCACCAGTGGTTTTGGGGAGCGGGAGCAGTACTTC.

This clonotype was observed many times. This chain uses TRBV19 with TRBJ1-5; no clear D gene. V shed 10 bases and J shed 0 bases, with 10 bases lying between them. The CDR3 is made up of 13 amino acids. The germline V gene has CDR1 LNHDA and CDR2 SQIVND (reference sequence). CDR3 protein: CATQANSNQPQHF. Here the CDR3 DNA reads TGTGCCACCCAAGCGAATAGCAATCAGCCCCAGCATTTT.

This clonotype was recorded many times. The chain employs TRBV12-3 or TRBV12-4 and TRBJ2-2; no reliable D call. The germline V and J ends were trimmed by 2 bases and 3 bases, with 10 bases remaining between them. CDR3 length equals 15 residues. For the CDR3, the DNA is TGTGCCAGCAGTTTAAGACGAGAGGACACCGGGGAGCTGTTTTTT. Translation gives CASSLRREDTGELFF.

In its sample, this clonotype was seen many times. This chain links TRBV7-7 with TRBJ2-7; possible D gene TRBD2, 5 bases. The CDR3 is 13 residues long. Germline V gives CDR1 SSHAT, CDR2 FNYEAQ (reference sequence). The CDR3 here is CAFTRGEGYEQYF. DNA of the CDR3: TGTGCTTTCACCCGGGGAGAGGGTTACGAGCAGTACTTC.

The table lists this clonotype with many counts. The chain carries TRBV7-2 and TRBJ1-2; D gene unclear. Per the germline V gene, CDR1 is SGHTA and CDR2 is FQGNSA. Trimming cost V 0 bases and J 0 bases, with 11 bases left between them. The CDR3 is 16 residues long. CDR3 bases: TGTGCCAGCAGCTTAGCACTTGGTTATTCTAACTATGGCTACACCTTC. This gives the protein CASSLALGYSNYGYTF. The entire variable domain, with the rest obtained from reference TRBV7-2 and TRBJ1-2, is as follows: GAGVSQSPSNKVTEKGKDVELRCDPISGHTALYWYRQSLGQGLEFLIYFQGNSAPDKSGLPSDRFSAERTGGSVSTLTIQRTQQEDSAVYLCASSLALGYSNYGYTFGSGTRLTVV.

This clonotype has at least ten counts. The V gene is TRBV28, the J gene TRBJ1-2, with no clear D. The CDR3 has 13 residues. Trimming removed 6 bases at V and 0 bases at J, with 8 bases between. The germline gives CDR1 MDHEN, CDR2 SYDVKM. The CDR3 here is CASRVGSNYGYTF. Here the CDR3 DNA reads TGTGCCAGCAGGGTTGGTTCTAACTATGGCTACACCTTC.

This clonotype has ten or more counts. The V gene is TRBV28, the J gene TRBJ1-2, with 7 nucleotides matching TRBD1. In germline, CDR1 is MDHEN, CDR2 SYDVKM. The V gene end was trimmed by 4 bases and the J gene end by 11 bases; junction bases not matched to a gene: 16. This CDR3 has 15 amino acids. CDR3 nucleotide sequence: TGTGCCAGCAGTTACAGGGACAGCTGGCGAGCGGGGTACACCTTC. This encodes CASSYRDSWRAGYTF.

CDR3 DNA: TGCGCCAGCAGGGAGGGGATGGGGCTAGCCAAAAACATTCAGTACTTC. It encodes CASREGMGLAKNIQYF. This chain uses TRBV5-1 with TRBJ2-4; TRBD2 is a possible D gene (6 bases). The ends were cut back, 5 bases at V and 0 bases at J, with 15 bases in the middle. This CDR3 is 16 amino acids long. CDR1 SGHRS and CDR2 YFSETQ come from the germline V gene. Looking up the rest from reference TRBV5-1 and TRBJ2-4 gives the full variable domain: KAGVTQTPRYLIKTRGQQVTLSCSPISGHRSVSWYQQTPGQGLQFLFEYFSETQRNKGNFPGRFSGRQFSNSRSEMNVSTLELGDSALYLCASREGMGLAKNIQYFGAGTRLSVL.

Ten or more counts support this clonotype. V is TRBV5-1 and J is TRBJ2-5; tentative D call: TRBD1 (6 bases). The germline CDR1 and CDR2 sequences are SGHRS and YFSETQ. V dropped 1 base and J dropped 3 bases, with 10 bases sitting between them. The CDR3 contains 14 residues. The CDR3 spells CASSLLQGEETQYF. Here the CDR3 DNA reads TGCGCCAGCAGCTTGCTACAGGGCGAAGAGACCCAGTACTTC.

This clonotype was seen at least ten times. The V gene is TRBV5-1, the J gene TRBJ2-5; TRBD2 agrees at 8 bases. The CDR3 is 16 amino acids. After removal of 0 bases from V and 5 bases from J, the junction contained 9 bases not matched to a gene. CDR1 and CDR2 (germline): SGHRS, YFSETQ. The CDR3 here is CASSLGRAGVEETQYF. The CDR3 DNA reads TGCGCCAGCAGCTTGGGGCGAGCGGGAGTTGAGGAGACCCAGTACTTC.

This clonotype was observed many times. V gene TRBV6-5 combines with J gene TRBJ1-5; no reliable D call. With 2 bases removed from V and 3 bases from J, the gap between germline ends came to 8 bases. Germline V gives CDR1 MNHEY, CDR2 SVGAGI. The CDR3 runs 14 residues. The CDR3 DNA is TGTGCCAGCAGTTACGACTGGGTCAATCAGCCCCAGCATTTT. Translated, it gives CASSYDWVNQPQHF.

This clonotype was counted at least ten times. This rearrangement joins TRBV19 to TRBJ2-2, with D unclear. The CDR3 is 15 residues long. The germline V gene encodes CDR1 LNHDA and CDR2 SQIVND (reference sequence). The V gene lost 4 bases and the J gene lost 5 bases, with 14 bases spanning the gap. CDR3 coding DNA: TGTGCCAGTAGTACCAGACGGTTTCATACCGGGGAGCTGTTTTTT. This translates into CASSTRRFHTGELFF.

The genes are TRBV7-9 and TRBJ1-1; D is uncertain. CDR3 length: 12 residues. V lost 5 bases and J lost 3, with 7 bases in between. CDR1 and CDR2 from the germline V gene are SEHNR and FQNEAQ (reference sequence). The CDR3 loop is CASSRWDTEAFF. The CDR3 DNA sequence: TGTGCCAGCAGCCGTTGGGACACTGAAGCTTTCTTT.

The rearrangement joins TRBV28 to TRBJ2-5, with TRBD1 matching 8 bases. The ends lost 9 bases at V and 4 bases at J; junction bases unmatched: 7. The CDR3 extends over 13 amino acids. Germline CDR1 reads MDHEN; CDR2 reads SYDVKM. Here the CDR3 reads CASYRGYGETQYF. In DNA form, the CDR3 reads TGTGCCAGTTACAGGGGGTACGGAGAGACCCAGTACTTC.

This clonotype was counted at least ten times. The chain has TRBV2 and TRBJ1-1; 9 bases agree with TRBD1. Germline CDR1 is SNHLY and CDR2 is FYNNEI. This CDR3 comprises 14 residues. Losses at the gene ends were 3 bases for V and 3 bases for J; bases not matched to a gene: 2. CDR3 coding DNA: TGTGCCAGCAGTGAGGACAGGGGATACACTGAAGCTTTCTTT. Translated: CASSEDRGYTEAFF.

This clonotype has at least ten counts. The chain is built from TRBV6-5 and TRBJ1-3; no clear D. Germline CDR1 reads MNHEY; CDR2 reads SVGAGI. This CDR3 contains 14 residues. V dropped 7 bases and J dropped 2 bases, with 12 bases sitting between them. The CDR3 spells CASTRTGPGNTIYF. In nucleotides, the CDR3 is TGTGCCAGCACTCGGACGGGCCCTGGAAACACCATATATTTT.

This rearrangement joins TRBV28 to TRBJ2-5, with D uncertain. The CDR3 sequence is 11 residues long. Germline V gives CDR1 MDHEN, CDR2 SYDVKM. Deletions cut 6 bases from V and 5 bases from J, with 7 bases between. CDR3 amino acids: CASSSPETQYF. The CDR3 DNA reads TGTGCCAGCAGCTCCCCTGAGACCCAGTACTTC.

This clonotype was seen repeatedly, ten times or more. This chain links TRBV7-9 with TRBJ2-7, with D perhaps matching TRBD1 (6 bases). This CDR3 is built from 14 residues. The V gene's germline CDR1 is SEHNR and CDR2 FQNEAQ (reference sequence). V gave up 2 bases and J gave up 6 bases, with 14 bases separating them. DNA for the CDR3: TGTGCCAGCAGCTTAAATTCTCGAGGGGGCGAGCAGTACTTC. It yields the protein CASSLNSRGGEQYF. Full variable domain (rest looked up from reference TRBV7-9 and TRBJ2-7): DTGVSQNPRHKITKRGQNVTFRCDPISEHNRLYWYRQTLGQGPEFLTYFQNEAQLEKSRLLSDRFSAERPKGSFSTLEIQRTEQGDSAMYLCASSLNSRGGEQYFGPGTRLTVT.

The V and J genes are TRBV12-3 or TRBV12-4 and TRBJ1-1, with D perhaps TRBD1 (5 bases). This CDR3 has 15 amino acids. Trimming took 8 bases from V and 6 from J, leaving 22 bases between them. In nucleotides, the CDR3 is TGTGCCAGCGGCGAAGGTGGCGGTTGGGGACCTGAAGCTTTCTTT. Protein sequence: CASGEGGGWGPEAFF.

This clonotype was seen ten or more times. V gene TRBV19 combines with J gene TRBJ1-2; a possible D gene is TRBD1 (6 bases). Germline-derived CDR1 and CDR2 are LNHDA and SQIVND (reference sequence). This CDR3 is built from 17 residues. Trimming took 0 bases from V and 5 from J, leaving 19 bases between them. CDR3 sequence: CASSIDLVQGRAYGYTF. The CDR3 DNA reads as TGTGCCAGTAGTATAGATCTGGTGCAGGGGCGCGCTTATGGCTACACCTTC.

This chain links TRBV11-2 with TRBJ2-5, with TRBD2 identical over 9 bases. The J segment lost 0 bases and the V segment lost 5 bases, leaving 4 bases of the junction unmatched. This CDR3 comprises 15 residues. Germline CDR1 is SGHAT and CDR2 is FQNNGV. CDR3 region: CASSPSGVYQETQYF. In DNA form, the CDR3 reads TGTGCCAGCAGCCCTAGCGGGGTGTACCAAGAGACCCAGTACTTC.

The chain links TRBV5-1 to TRBJ2-2; maybe TRBD1 (6 bases). This CDR3 has 14 amino acids. Trimming took 4 bases from V and 6 from J, leaving 13 bases between them. Looked up from germline, CDR1 is SGHRS and CDR2 is YFSETQ. The CDR3 DNA follows: TGCGCCAGCAGCCCGGACAGTCCCCCCGGGGAGCTGTTTTTT. This codes for CASSPDSPPGELFF.

This chain joins TRBV20-1 and TRBJ2-7, with 8 positions matching TRBD2. Germline V gene sequence: CDR1 DFQATT, CDR2 SNEGSKA (reference sequence). V trimming: 4 bases; J trimming: 5 bases; junction bases outside the gene matches: 16. The CDR3 has 16 amino acids. In DNA, the CDR3 is TGCAGTGCTAATCCCGTCCAGCGGGAGAAGCCCCACGAGCAGTACTTC. Its protein product is CSANPVQREKPHEQYF.

Many counts were recorded for this clonotype. The J gene is TRBJ2-5, the V gene TRBV20-1; 10 bases match TRBD2. This CDR3 comprises 14 residues. Germline V lookup: CDR1 DFQATT, CDR2 SNEGSKA (reference sequence). The CDR3 here is CSGASGSWGETQYF. DNA for the CDR3: TGCAGCGGCGCTAGCGGGAGTTGGGGTGAGACCCAGTACTTC.

This clonotype was found many times. This chain links TRBV6-1 with TRBJ1-5; the match to TRBD1 covers 7 bases. The CDR3 consists of 16 residues. Germline CDR1 reads MNHNS; CDR2 reads SASEGT. Trimming removed 4 bases from V and 0 bases from J; junction bases left unmatched: 6. The CDR3, as DNA: TGTGCCAGCAGTGGCGGGACAGATCATAGCAATCAGCCCCAGCATTTT. This codes for CASSGGTDHSNQPQHF.

This clonotype was observed many times. The chain couples TRBV19 to TRBJ2-5, with D possibly matching TRBD2 (6 bases). Trimming shortened V by 5 bases and J by 7 bases, and 20 bases separated the two germline ends. Looked up from germline, CDR1 is LNHDA and CDR2 is SQIVND (reference sequence). CDR3 length: 15 residues. The CDR3 reads CASSGARGDGGTQYF. In nucleotides, the CDR3 is TGTGCCAGTAGTGGCGCGCGAGGAGACGGGGGGACCCAGTACTTC. Full variable domain (remainder filled in from reference TRBV19 and TRBJ2-5): DGGITQSPKYLFRKEGQNVTLSCEQNLNHDAMYWYRQDPGQGLRLIYYSQIVNDFQKGDIAEGYSVSREKKESFPLTVTSAQKNPTAFYLCASSGARGDGGTQYFGPGTRLLVL.

This clonotype was seen a few times. The chain employs TRBV27 and TRBJ2-1; 7 nucleotides line up with TRBD1. Per germline, CDR1 MNHEY and CDR2 SMNVEV (reference sequence). V lost 3 bases to trimming and J lost 5 bases; unmatched junction nucleotides: 7. This CDR3 has 15 residues. The CDR3 loop is CASSFRGRINNEQFF. The CDR3 region has the DNA TGTGCCAGCAGTTTCAGGGGGAGAATCAACAATGAGCAGTTCTTC.